This T cell receptor (beta chain) appears in the sequencing data of a study of blood T cell repertoires in COVID-19. The overall study: The samples span acute and convalescent COVID-19 from the United States, Italy and Spain. The cDNA or gDNA used as material had been derived from T cells, B-cell-depleted T cells, or PBMCs.

Profiled with immunoSEQ multiplex PCR; TCRdb holds only in-frame clones, not every one. This sample has 150,000 to 200,000 clones, with approximately 83% found just once. V dropped 0 bases and J dropped 7 bases, with 25 bases sitting between them. Germline loops: CDR1 MGHRA, CDR2 YSYEKL. The CDR3 is 19 amino acids. The sequence came from a human donor with acute or convalescent COVID-19. The donor label of this sample is uncertain. Sequencing input: peripheral blood. This chain joins TRBV4-1 and TRBJ2-4, with D possibly being TRBD1 (8 bases). CDR3 DNA sequence: TGCGCCAGCAGCCAAGAGGGGGGGACAGGTTTGCAGGGCAGCAACATTCAGTACTTC. Protein: CASSQEGGTGLQGSNIQYF.